The rows below give T cell receptor beta chains drawn from one sample of a study of blood T cell repertoires in COVID-19. Sequenced by immunoSEQ multiplex PCR; TCRdb stores in-frame clones only, minus some. The repertoire holds around 700,000 clones, 85% to 90% seen once, with about 0.26% in the top ten. The sample comprised peripheral blood. The receptor set was obtained from a young woman with acute or convalescent COVID-19. Both conserved end residues are trimmed from each CDR3. Fields, in order: clone size, D gene, J gene, V gene, CDR3 protein. D genes are given only for firm matches. The size entry is marked missing in some rows and otherwise reads once, few, many or a size class.

abundance: .
d_gene: .
j_gene: TRBJ1-2
v_gene: TRBV11-2
CDR3aa: ASMGGLHYGYT

abundance: .
d_gene: .
j_gene: TRBJ2-7
v_gene: TRBV27
CDR3aa: ASKQGPTFTYEQY

abundance: .
d_gene: .
j_gene: TRBJ2-3
v_gene: TRBV6-4
CDR3aa: ASSEGFKSTDTQY

abundance: .
d_gene: .
j_gene: TRBJ2-7
v_gene: TRBV6-5
CDR3aa: ASSYGPLYEQY

abundance: .
d_gene: .
j_gene: TRBJ1-2
v_gene: TRBV6-1
CDR3aa: ASSERSEDFYT

abundance: .
d_gene: .
j_gene: TRBJ2-7
v_gene: TRBV6-6
CDR3aa: ASSYSRQAYEQY

abundance: once
d_gene: TRBD1
j_gene: TRBJ1-4
v_gene: TRBV5-1
CDR3aa: ASSNGQGATNEKLF

abundance: few
d_gene: .
j_gene: TRBJ1-2
v_gene: TRBV19
CDR3aa: ASSIGEGVSYGYT

abundance: .
d_gene: .
j_gene: TRBJ1-5
v_gene: TRBV6-5
CDR3aa: ASGFGGEDNQPQH

abundance: once
d_gene: .
j_gene: TRBJ1-3
v_gene: TRBV21-1
CDR3aa: ARALQASSGNTIY

abundance: .
d_gene: TRBD1
j_gene: TRBJ1-5
v_gene: TRBV7-8
CDR3aa: ASTQGAPGDQPQH

abundance: .
d_gene: .
j_gene: TRBJ1-5
v_gene: TRBV19
CDR3aa: ASSKSTGNQPQH

abundance: .
d_gene: .
j_gene: TRBJ2-1
v_gene: TRBV12-3/TRBV12-4
CDR3aa: ASSLRAEQF

abundance: .
d_gene: TRBD1
j_gene: TRBJ2-7
v_gene: TRBV2
CDR3aa: ASRGTGAYEQY

abundance: once
d_gene: .
j_gene: TRBJ1-2
v_gene: TRBV6-2/TRBV6-3
CDR3aa: ASSYLRGGYT

abundance: .
d_gene: .
j_gene: TRBJ1-5
v_gene: TRBV15
CDR3aa: ATSPGWVVIGNQPQH

abundance: .
d_gene: TRBD2
j_gene: TRBJ2-1
v_gene: TRBV7-2
CDR3aa: ASSLGLLAGGRYNEQF

abundance: .
d_gene: TRBD1
j_gene: TRBJ1-1
v_gene: TRBV5-1
CDR3aa: ASSLESGTGNTEAF

abundance: few
d_gene: TRBD1
j_gene: TRBJ1-1
v_gene: TRBV9
CDR3aa: ASSVEGVTGPDEAF

abundance: .
d_gene: .
j_gene: TRBJ1-1
v_gene: TRBV7-6
CDR3aa: ASSLSGGSTEAF

abundance: .
d_gene: TRBD1
j_gene: TRBJ1-3
v_gene: TRBV5-1
CDR3aa: ASSLDRGNSRGNTIY

abundance: .
d_gene: TRBD1
j_gene: TRBJ1-2
v_gene: TRBV5-8
CDR3aa: ASSPRTGAMGGYT

abundance: once
d_gene: TRBD2
j_gene: TRBJ2-3
v_gene: TRBV4-3
CDR3aa: ASSQDVLAGVLRADTQY

abundance: .
d_gene: .
j_gene: TRBJ1-4
v_gene: TRBV19
CDR3aa: ASSISRPLRGTNEKLF

abundance: .
d_gene: .
j_gene: TRBJ2-7
v_gene: TRBV5-5
CDR3aa: ASSLGRSYEQY

abundance: .
d_gene: .
j_gene: TRBJ2-1
v_gene: TRBV2
CDR3aa: ASSEAHPGYSSYNEQF

abundance: .
d_gene: .
j_gene: TRBJ2-1
v_gene: TRBV6-1
CDR3aa: ASSERVVHEQF

abundance: .
d_gene: .
j_gene: TRBJ1-2
v_gene: TRBV19
CDR3aa: ASSAGALRYGYT

abundance: .
d_gene: TRBD2
j_gene: TRBJ2-7
v_gene: TRBV5-6
CDR3aa: ASSIMTSGGYEQY

abundance: once
d_gene: .
j_gene: TRBJ1-2
v_gene: TRBV18
CDR3aa: ASSPPADRLNYGYT

abundance: .
d_gene: TRBD2
j_gene: TRBJ2-3
v_gene: TRBV12-3/TRBV12-4
CDR3aa: ASSLRGADTQY

abundance: few
d_gene: .
j_gene: TRBJ1-2
v_gene: TRBV7-9
CDR3aa: ASSWTEDFYGYT

abundance: few
d_gene: .
j_gene: TRBJ2-1
v_gene: TRBV24-1
CDR3aa: ATSDSTGHGKNEQF

abundance: .
d_gene: TRBD1
j_gene: TRBJ1-3
v_gene: TRBV18
CDR3aa: ASSPRTTGDTIY

abundance: .
d_gene: TRBD1
j_gene: TRBJ1-2
v_gene: TRBV4-1
CDR3aa: ASSQEPTGGDGYT

abundance: .
d_gene: TRBD1
j_gene: TRBJ1-4
v_gene: TRBV5-1
CDR3aa: ASSWFGTDEKLF

abundance: .
d_gene: TRBD2
j_gene: TRBJ2-1
v_gene: TRBV10-2
CDR3aa: ASFPAGLQSSYNEQF

abundance: .
d_gene: .
j_gene: TRBJ1-1
v_gene: TRBV19
CDR3aa: ASKAQAEAF

abundance: .
d_gene: .
j_gene: TRBJ1-2
v_gene: TRBV5-1
CDR3aa: ASSGRDLDGYT